Below are 16 T cell receptor beta chains sequenced from a single sample in a study of technical replicates of blood from a handful of donors. The assay was immunoSEQ multiplex PCR, and TCRdb's table has in-frame clones only and misses some. This table holds some 48,000 clones, about 94% found once. Material for sequencing was PBMCs. These receptors all come from a human donor in good health. Some clones in this sample may be carry-over from other donors' samples.

The gene calls are TRBV15 and TRBJ2-6; 14 nucleotides agree with TRBD2. CDR1 is LNHNV, CDR2 YYDKDF, per germline (reference sequence). V was pared by 5 bases and J by 0 bases, with 12 bases of the junction left unmatched. The CDR3 covers 21 residues. The CDR3 region has the DNA TGTGCCACCAGCTCAACGATGGGACTAGCGGGGGTTCACTCTGGGGCCAACGTCCTGACTTTC. Protein sequence: CATSSTMGLAGVHSGANVLTF.

The J gene is TRBJ1-1, the V gene TRBV5-6; D ambiguous. In germline, CDR1 is SGHDT, CDR2 YYEEEE. This CDR3 is 15 amino acids long. V was trimmed by 0 bases and J by 3 bases, leaving 12 bases between them. CDR3 amino acids: CASSLVEQRYTEAFF. DNA of the CDR3: TGTGCCAGCAGCTTGGTAGAACAGCGGTACACTGAAGCTTTCTTT.

This chain links TRBV6-5 with TRBJ1-2; 7 bases match TRBD1. CDR3 size: 13 residues. J lost 8 bases, V lost 6 bases, and 9 bases had no gene match. CDR1 and CDR2 from the germline V gene are MNHEY and SVGAGI. The CDR3, as DNA: TGTGCCAGCAGCCCGGACAGGAGTCGGGGCTACACCTTC. Its translation is CASSPDRSRGYTF.

This rearrangement joins TRBV7-2 to TRBJ2-1, with D uncertain. This CDR3 has 14 amino acids. Trimming took 0 bases from V and 6 from J, leaving 9 bases between them. The germline CDR1 and CDR2 sequences are SGHTA and FQGNSA. This chain's CDR3 is CASSLAQVGNEQFF. For the CDR3, the DNA is TGTGCCAGCAGCTTAGCGCAGGTGGGCAATGAGCAGTTCTTC.

This clone occurred once. The genes are TRBV5-1 and TRBJ1-4; no reliable D call. This CDR3 contains 13 residues. Trimming removed 0 bases from V and 7 bases from J, with 7 bases in between. CDR1 is SGHRS, CDR2 YFSETQ, per germline. The CDR3 sequence: CASSLDRVEKLFF. DNA of the CDR3: TGCGCCAGCAGCTTGGATCGGGTTGAAAAACTGTTTTTT. Variable domain in full (rest from reference TRBV5-1 and TRBJ1-4): KAGVTQTPRYLIKTRGQQVTLSCSPISGHRSVSWYQQTPGQGLQFLFEYFSETQRNKGNFPGRFSGRQFSNSRSEMNVSTLELGDSALYLCASSLDRVEKLFFGSGTQLSVL.

The chain links TRBV6-5 to TRBJ2-5; no reliable D call. This CDR3 comprises 14 residues. V lost 0 bases and J 5 bases, leaving 10 bases between the germline ends. Germline CDR1 is MNHEY and CDR2 is SVGAGI. The CDR3 reads CASSYSYSGETQYF. The CDR3 DNA follows: TGTGCCAGCAGTTACTCGTACTCCGGGGAGACCCAGTACTTC.

V gene TRBV11-3 combines with J gene TRBJ2-2; D is undetermined. The CDR3 is made up of 12 amino acids. Germline values: CDR1 SGHNT, CDR2 YENEEA. V was cut by 3 bases and J by 5 bases, with 4 bases left in between. The DNA for the CDR3 is TGTGCCAGCAGCTTCGGGACCGGGGAGCTGTTTTTT. This encodes CASSFGTGELFF.

The chain combines TRBV6-1 with TRBJ2-2; D is unresolved. This CDR3 is 14 amino acids long. V was cut by 7 bases and J by 2 bases, with 11 bases left in between. CDR1 is MNHNS and CDR2 is SASEGT in the germline V gene. CDR3 protein: CASMARTNTGELFF. In DNA form, the CDR3 reads TGTGCCAGCATGGCCAGAACAAACACCGGGGAGCTGTTTTTT.

This chain links TRBV4-2 with TRBJ2-3; 8 nucleotides match TRBD2. V lost 0 bases and J lost 2; bases outside the gene matches: 7. This CDR3 is built from 17 residues. The V gene's germline CDR1 is LGHNA and CDR2 YNFKEQ. CDR3 sequence reads: CASSQDLGREVTDTQYF. Here the CDR3 DNA reads TGTGCCAGCAGCCAAGATTTGGGGCGGGAGGTCACAGATACGCAGTATTTT.

This sequence joins TRBV7-9 and TRBJ1-6; TRBD1 agrees at 7 bases. Germline V gene lookup returns CDR1 SEHNR and CDR2 FQNEAQ (reference sequence). V was pared by 3 bases and J by 7 bases, with 6 bases of the junction left unmatched. This CDR3 is 15 amino acids long. The CDR3 is CASSLRQGQNSPLHF. DNA for the CDR3: TGTGCCAGCAGCTTGAGACAGGGTCAGAATTCACCCCTCCACTTT.

The CDR3 DNA reads as TGCGCCAGCAGCCAAGCAGGACTAGCAGACTACGAGCAGTACTTC. Its translation: CASSQAGLADYEQYF. The J gene is TRBJ2-7, the V gene TRBV4-3; 8 bases map to TRBD2. CDR1 is LGHNA and CDR2 is YSLEER in the germline V gene. The CDR3 totals 15 residues. The V gene end was trimmed by 1 base and the J gene end by 3 bases; junction bases not matched to a gene: 5.

This clone appeared a single time. The rearrangement uses TRBV5-5 and TRBJ2-7; D not certain. From germline, CDR1 is SGHKS and CDR2 YYEKEE (reference sequence). The V gene lost 6 bases and the J gene lost 6 bases, with 19 bases spanning the gap. The CDR3 spans 14 residues. In nucleotides, the CDR3 is TGTGCCAGCACTCCCTTTGGAGTAGCCGGCGAGCAGTACTTC. Translation: CASTPFGVAGEQYF. The whole variable domain, remainder taken from reference TRBV5-5 and TRBJ2-7, is DAGVTQSPTHLIKTRGQQVTLRCSPISGHKSVSWYQQVLGQGPQFIFQYYEKEERGRGNFPDRFSARQFPNYSSELNVNALLLGDSALYLCASTPFGVAGEQYFGPGTRLTVT.

This chain uses TRBV9 with TRBJ2-2; TRBD1 matches 7 bases. Germline CDR1 and CDR2: SGDLS and YYNGEE. Trimming took 10 bases from V and 5 from J; bases not matched to a gene: 8. The CDR3 has 13 amino acids. Here the CDR3 DNA reads TGTGCCGGTTCACAGGGGCTTACCGGGGAGCTGTTTTTT. Translating gives CAGSQGLTGELFF.

The chain combines TRBV7-6 with TRBJ2-7, with D uncertain. Trimming took off 5 bases at V and 6 bases at J, with 17 bases between the two ends. The CDR3 is 14 residues long. CDR1 and CDR2 (germline): SGHVS, FNYEAQ. The CDR3 sequence is CASSPIVGSGEQYF. CDR3 nucleotide sequence: TGTGCCAGCAGCCCCATCGTCGGGTCTGGCGAGCAGTACTTC.

This clone showed up just once. The chain has TRBV7-9 and TRBJ1-1, with no clear D. Trimming took 7 bases from V and 3 from J, leaving 9 bases between them. Germline CDR1 is SEHNR and CDR2 is FQNEAQ (reference sequence). The CDR3 sequence is 12 residues long. The CDR3 sequence is CASNSVDTEAFF. CDR3 bases: TGTGCCAGCAACTCTGTGGACACTGAAGCTTTCTTT.

V usage is TRBV6-1 and J usage is TRBJ2-7; D is uncertain. Per germline, CDR1 MNHNS and CDR2 SASEGT. The V and J ends lost 4 bases and 3 bases respectively, with 7 bases between them. The CDR3 runs to 12 residues. CDR3 region: CASSALYYEQYF. CDR3 nucleotides: TGTGCCAGCAGTGCTCTATACTACGAGCAGTACTTC.